This TCR beta chain came from a study of CD8+CD57+ T cells in acquired aplastic anemia. On the study more broadly: Healthy donor CD4+ cell samples had a mean of roughly 10 million reads.

With respect to this clonotype: Its antigen remains unidentified.

Genomic DNA provided the template from which TCR beta VDJ and CDR3 profiles were obtained. One entry per CDR3 protein, called by TCRdb with MiXCR from the reads. The sample carries about 81,000 distinct CDR3 sequences, approximately 45% recorded once. The V end was cut by 0 bases, the J end by 5 bases, with 7 bases between. The CDR3 covers 13 residues. CDR1 is LNHNV and CDR2 is YYDKDF in the germline V gene (reference sequence). Whole-study findings and limits: In CD8+ cells, Simpson's diversity showed no significant difference between patients and controls.

The receptor comes from a human donor in good health, serving as a control. The sample taken for sequencing was sorted CD4+, CD8+, or CD8+CD57+ T cells (not recorded which) from PBMCs. The V and J genes are TRBV15 and TRBJ2-5, with D hard to call. In nucleotides, the CDR3 is TGTGCCACCAGCAGAGATTTCAGGGAGACCCAGTACTTC. Translating gives CATSRDFRETQYF.